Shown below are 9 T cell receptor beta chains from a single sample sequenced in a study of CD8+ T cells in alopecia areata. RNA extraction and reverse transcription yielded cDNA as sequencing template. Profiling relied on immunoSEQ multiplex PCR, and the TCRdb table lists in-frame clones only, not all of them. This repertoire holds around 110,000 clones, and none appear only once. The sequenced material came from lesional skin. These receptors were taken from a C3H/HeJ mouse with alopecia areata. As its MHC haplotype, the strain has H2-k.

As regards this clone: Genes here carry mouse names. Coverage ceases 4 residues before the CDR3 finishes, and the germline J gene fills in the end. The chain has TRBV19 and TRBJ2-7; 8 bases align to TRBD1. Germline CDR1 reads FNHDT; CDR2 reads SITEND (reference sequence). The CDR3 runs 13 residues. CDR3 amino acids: CASSWDRKYEQYF. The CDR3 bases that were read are TGTGCCAGCAGTTGGGACAGGAAATAT.

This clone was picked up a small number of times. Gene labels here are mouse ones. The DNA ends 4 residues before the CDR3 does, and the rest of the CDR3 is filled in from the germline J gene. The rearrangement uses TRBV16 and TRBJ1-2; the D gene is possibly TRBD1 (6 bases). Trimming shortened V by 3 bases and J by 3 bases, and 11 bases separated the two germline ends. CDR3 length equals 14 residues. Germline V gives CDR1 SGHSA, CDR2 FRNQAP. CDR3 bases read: TGTGCAAGCAGCTTGCAGGGGAGGGACTCC. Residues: CASSLQGRDS. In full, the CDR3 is CASSLQGRDSDYTF. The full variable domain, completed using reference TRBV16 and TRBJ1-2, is NAGVIQTPRHKVTGKGQEATLWCEPISGHSAVFWYRQTIVQGLEFLTYFRNQAPIDDSGMPKERFSAQMPNQSHSTLKIQSTQPQDSAVYLCASSLQGRDSDYTFGSGTRLLVI.

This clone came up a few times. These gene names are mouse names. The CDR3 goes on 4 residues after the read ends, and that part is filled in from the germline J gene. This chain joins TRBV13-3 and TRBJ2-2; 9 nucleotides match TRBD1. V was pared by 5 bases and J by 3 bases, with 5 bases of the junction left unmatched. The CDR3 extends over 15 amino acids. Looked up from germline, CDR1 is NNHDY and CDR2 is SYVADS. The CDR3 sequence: CASSHRGQDTGQLYF. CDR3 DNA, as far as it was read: TGTGCCAGCAGCCACAGGGGGCAAGACACCGGG.

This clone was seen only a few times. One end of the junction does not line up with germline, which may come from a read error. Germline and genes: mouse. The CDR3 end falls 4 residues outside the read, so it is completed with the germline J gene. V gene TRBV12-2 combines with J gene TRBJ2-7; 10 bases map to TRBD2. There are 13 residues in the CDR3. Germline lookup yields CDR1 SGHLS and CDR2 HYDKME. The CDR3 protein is CARSLGGRYEQYF. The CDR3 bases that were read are TGTGCCCGCTCTCTGGGGGGGCGCTAT.

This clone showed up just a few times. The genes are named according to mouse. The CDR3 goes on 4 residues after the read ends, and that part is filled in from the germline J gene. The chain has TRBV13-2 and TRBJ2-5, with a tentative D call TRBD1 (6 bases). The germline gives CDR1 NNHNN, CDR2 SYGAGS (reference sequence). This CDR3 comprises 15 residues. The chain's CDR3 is CASGDALGHEDTQYF. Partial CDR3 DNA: TGTGCCAGCGGTGATGCTCTGGGACACGAAGAC.

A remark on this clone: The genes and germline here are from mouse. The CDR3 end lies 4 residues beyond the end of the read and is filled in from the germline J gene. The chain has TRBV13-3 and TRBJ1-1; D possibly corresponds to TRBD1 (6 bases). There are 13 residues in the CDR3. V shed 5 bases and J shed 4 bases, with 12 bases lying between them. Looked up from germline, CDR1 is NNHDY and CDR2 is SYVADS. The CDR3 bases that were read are TGTGCCAGCAGATCAGGGGTTGGCACA. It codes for CASRSGVGT. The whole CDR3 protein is CASRSGVGTEVFF.

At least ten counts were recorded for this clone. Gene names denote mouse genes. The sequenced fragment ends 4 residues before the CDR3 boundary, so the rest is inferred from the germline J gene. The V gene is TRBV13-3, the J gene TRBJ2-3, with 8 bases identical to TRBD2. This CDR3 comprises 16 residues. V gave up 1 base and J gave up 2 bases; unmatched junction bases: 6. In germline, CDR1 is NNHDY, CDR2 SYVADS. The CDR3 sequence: CASSDRGGLNAETLYF. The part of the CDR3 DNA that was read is TGTGCCAGCAGTGATCGGGGGGGGCTGAATGCAGAA.

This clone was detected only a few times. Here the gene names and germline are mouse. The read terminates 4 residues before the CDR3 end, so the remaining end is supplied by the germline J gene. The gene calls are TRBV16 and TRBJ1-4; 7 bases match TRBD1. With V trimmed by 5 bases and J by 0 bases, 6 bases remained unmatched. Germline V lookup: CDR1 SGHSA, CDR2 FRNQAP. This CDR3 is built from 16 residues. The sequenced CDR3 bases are TGTGCAAGCAGCCCTGACAGGGAAATTTCCAACGAA. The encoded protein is CASSPDREISNE. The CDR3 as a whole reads CASSPDREISNERLFF.

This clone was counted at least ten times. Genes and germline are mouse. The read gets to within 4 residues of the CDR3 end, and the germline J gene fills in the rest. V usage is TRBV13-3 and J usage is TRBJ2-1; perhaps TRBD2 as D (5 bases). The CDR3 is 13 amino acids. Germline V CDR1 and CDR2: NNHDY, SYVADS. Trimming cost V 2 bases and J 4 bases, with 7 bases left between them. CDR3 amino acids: CASSENWYAEQFF. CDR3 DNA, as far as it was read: TGTGCCAGCAGTGAAAACTGGTATGCT.